These 27 T cell receptor beta chains came from one sample sequenced in a study of shared T cell receptors in the human thymus. Method: immunoSEQ multiplex PCR; TCRdb's copy keeps in-frame clones and lacks some. The data contain approximately 660,000 clones, 88% of them singletons. This sample also appeared in a second study, on human thymus T cells.

Sequenced: thymocytes. All receptors come from a boy in the first two years of life with a congenital heart defect.

CDR3 in DNA: TGCGCCAGCAGCCGTAGACAGGGGTGGGACACAGATACGCAGTATTTT. It specifies CASSRRQGWDTDTQYF. The gene calls are TRBV4-1 and TRBJ2-3; 8 bases fit TRBD1. Unmatched junction bases numbered 8, after V lost 4 bases and J lost 2 bases. CDR1 and CDR2 from the germline V gene are MGHRA and YSYEKL. This CDR3 has 16 amino acids.

The chain employs TRBV5-3 and TRBJ1-1; TRBD1 matches 7 bases. TRBV5-3 is an open reading frame, and its role is uncertain. The CDR3 length is 15 residues. The junction had 5 bases not matched to a gene; V was cut back by 2 bases and J by 1 base. As DNA, the CDR3 is TGTGCCAGAAGCTTACCGGGACAGACGAACACTGAAGCTTTCTTT. Translation gives CARSLPGQTNTEAFF.

The chain is built from TRBV11-2 and TRBJ2-2; 8 bases are a match to TRBD2. The CDR3 spans 15 residues. Germline values: CDR1 SGHAT, CDR2 FQNNGV. Trimming took 3 bases from V and 8 from J; bases not matched to a gene: 8. CDR3 sequence: CASSFTAGGQGELFF. Here the CDR3 DNA reads TGTGCCAGCAGCTTCACCGCGGGGGGCCAGGGGGAGCTGTTTTTT.

The V gene is TRBV19, the J gene TRBJ1-1; 7 bases line up with TRBD1. J was trimmed by 1 base and V by 7 bases; bases with no gene match: 15. CDR3 length: 17 residues. Germline V gene data show CDR1 as LNHDA and CDR2 as SQIVND (reference sequence). The CDR3 DNA follows: TGTGCCAGTAACCGGGGGTACAGGGGCCGGGGGAACACTGAAGCTTTCTTT. It yields the protein CASNRGYRGRGNTEAFF.

The chain is built from TRBV28 and TRBJ2-7; D is uncertain. Germline loops: CDR1 MDHEN, CDR2 SYDVKM. The CDR3 length is 14 residues. The germline V and J ends were trimmed by 5 bases and 2 bases, with 13 bases remaining between them. CDR3 residues: CASSAPGPPYEQYF. The CDR3 DNA is TGTGCCAGCAGTGCGCCGGGTCCGCCCTACGAGCAGTACTTC. Variable domain in full (rest from reference TRBV28 and TRBJ2-7): DVKVTQSSRYLVKRTGEKVFLECVQDMDHENMFWYRQDPGLGLRLIYFSYDVKMKEKGDIPEGYSVSREKKERFSLILESASTNQTSMYLCASSAPGPPYEQYFGPGTRLTVT.

This rearrangement joins TRBV30 to TRBJ2-5; 9 bases align to TRBD2. The CDR3 is 15 residues long. Losses at the gene ends were 0 bases for V and 1 base for J; bases not matched to a gene: 3. From germline, CDR1 is GTSNPN and CDR2 SVGIG (reference sequence). In nucleotides, the CDR3 is TGTGCCTGGAGTGTAAGGCGGGAGGGCCAAGAGACCCAGTACTTC. This codes for CAWSVRREGQETQYF.

V usage is TRBV11-2 and J usage is TRBJ2-7; TRBD2 agrees at 7 bases. After removal of 8 bases from V and 6 bases from J, the junction contained 16 bases not matched to a gene. CDR3 length: 15 residues. Germline lookup yields CDR1 SGHAT and CDR2 FQNNGV. The CDR3 DNA reads as TGTGCCAGCCACTCATGGGGGGAGGGCCGGGGCGAGCAGTACTTC. This codes for CASHSWGEGRGEQYF.

The chain joins TRBV4-3 to TRBJ2-5; possible D gene TRBD2, 6 bases. CDR3 size: 16 residues. Between the trimmed V and J ends, which lost 2 bases and 0 bases, there was a span of 13 bases. Germline values: CDR1 LGHNA, CDR2 YSLEER. The DNA of the CDR3 is TGCGCCAGCAGCCAAAGCCACGCGGGATACCAAGAGACCCAGTACTTC. Its translation is CASSQSHAGYQETQYF.

The chain links TRBV7-2 to TRBJ2-1; tentative D call: TRBD1 (6 bases). V lost 5 bases and J lost 1, with 9 bases in between. Germline loops: CDR1 SGHTA, CDR2 FQGNSA. There are 14 residues in the CDR3. The CDR3 DNA reads as TGTGCCAGCAGCCGGGACATTTCCTACAATGAGCAGTTCTTC. Translated: CASSRDISYNEQFF.

The CDR3 here is CASRPRRQAGYTF. The DNA for the CDR3 is TGTGCCAGCAGACCGAGAAGACAGGCTGGGTACACCTTC. The chain recombines TRBV6-5 with TRBJ1-2; the D gene is possibly TRBD1 (6 bases). The CDR3 covers 13 residues. Germline V gene lookup returns CDR1 MNHEY and CDR2 SVGAGI. Trimming stripped 6 bases from V and 11 bases from J, with 19 bases between.

The chain joins TRBV7-2 to TRBJ2-5; 8 positions match TRBD2. The V gene end was trimmed by 5 bases and the J gene end by 5 bases; junction bases not matched to a gene: 10. Germline V lookup: CDR1 SGHTA, CDR2 FQGNSA. The CDR3 sequence is 15 residues long. The CDR3 loop reads CASSQKGLESETQYF. The CDR3 DNA reads TGTGCCAGCAGCCAGAAGGGACTAGAGTCGGAGACCCAGTACTTC. The variable domain in full, completed from reference TRBV7-2 and TRBJ2-5, reads GAGVSQSPSNKVTEKGKDVELRCDPISGHTALYWYRQSLGQGLEFLIYFQGNSAPDKSGLPSDRFSAERTGGSVSTLTIQRTQQEDSAVYLCASSQKGLESETQYFGPGTRLLVL.

The chain uses TRBV28 and TRBJ1-1; 9 positions agree with TRBD1. The germline V gene has CDR1 MDHEN and CDR2 SYDVKM. This CDR3 region has 14 residues. Unmatched junction bases numbered 10, after V lost 10 bases and J lost 4 bases. CDR3 DNA sequence: TGTGCCACCCACAGGGGGCGCTTGGGCACTGAAGCTTTCTTT. Protein: CATHRGRLGTEAFF.

This clone was seen only once. V gene TRBV30 combines with J gene TRBJ2-3; TRBD2 matches 7 bases. V lost 0 bases and J lost 4; bases outside the gene matches: 4. This CDR3 contains 14 residues. The V gene's germline CDR1 is GTSNPN and CDR2 SVGIG (reference sequence). The CDR3 DNA is TGTGCCTGGAGTGTATGCGGGAGTCCAGATACGCAGTATTTT. Translating it yields CAWSVCGSPDTQYF.

V is TRBV14 and J is TRBJ2-7; 8 nucleotides align to TRBD2. Germline V gives CDR1 SGHDN, CDR2 FVKESK. V was pared by 1 base and J by 5 bases, with 10 bases of the junction left unmatched. The CDR3 has 16 amino acids. The CDR3 spells CASSQGDSGTSDEQYF. DNA of the CDR3: TGTGCCAGCAGCCAAGGGGATAGCGGGACAAGCGACGAGCAGTACTTC. The variable domain in full, with the rest retrieved from reference TRBV14 and TRBJ2-7, is EAGVTQFPSHSVIEKGQTVTLRCDPISGHDNLYWYRRVMGKEIKFLLHFVKESKQDESGMPNNRFLAERTGGTYSTLKVQPAELEDSGVYFCASSQGDSGTSDEQYFGPGTRLTVT.

The chain links TRBV7-2 to TRBJ1-2, with no clear D. This CDR3 has 15 residues. The germline V gene encodes CDR1 SGHTA and CDR2 FQGNSA. V lost 0 bases and J 4 bases, leaving 12 bases between the germline ends. The CDR3 protein is CASSLAWRPIYGYTF. The CDR3 nucleotides are TGTGCCAGCAGCTTAGCCTGGAGGCCGATCTATGGCTACACCTTC. The variable domain in full, with the rest retrieved from reference TRBV7-2 and TRBJ1-2, is GAGVSQSPSNKVTEKGKDVELRCDPISGHTALYWYRQSLGQGLEFLIYFQGNSAPDKSGLPSDRFSAERTGGSVSTLTIQRTQQEDSAVYLCASSLAWRPIYGYTFGSGTRLTVV.

The V gene is TRBV4-2, the J gene TRBJ2-3; TRBD2 matches at 10 bases. This CDR3 spans 18 amino acids. V lost 4 bases and J lost 1; bases outside the gene matches: 11. Germline values: CDR1 LGHNA, CDR2 YNFKEQ. The CDR3 nucleotides read TGTGCCAGCAGCCCGGGGGTCCCTAGCGGGAGAGGCACAGATACGCAGTATTTT. It specifies CASSPGVPSGRGTDTQYF.

The rearrangement uses TRBV5-1 and TRBJ2-2; the match to TRBD2 covers 7 bases. In germline, CDR1 is SGHRS, CDR2 YFSETQ. Trimming took 0 bases from V and 5 from J; bases not matched to a gene: 4. The CDR3 consists of 15 residues. This chain's CDR3 is CASSLAGGITGELFF. DNA of the CDR3: TGCGCCAGCAGCTTGGCGGGAGGCATAACCGGGGAGCTGTTTTTT.

The chain has TRBV5-6 and TRBJ2-2; 8 bases are shared with TRBD2. CDR1 is SGHDT and CDR2 is YYEEEE in the germline V gene. The V and J ends lost 5 bases and 4 bases, in that order; junction bases with no gene match: 10. The CDR3 has 16 residues. The CDR3 spells CASSPTSGILTGELFF. The CDR3 nucleotides read TGTGCCAGCAGTCCTACTAGCGGAATCCTCACCGGGGAGCTGTTTTTT.

This chain joins TRBV28 and TRBJ2-7; tentatively, D is TRBD2 (5 bases). The germline V and J ends were trimmed by 3 bases and 5 bases, with 14 bases remaining between them. The germline CDR1 and CDR2 sequences are MDHEN and SYDVKM. CDR3 length: 14 residues. The CDR3 sequence is CASSFERAAHEQYF. The CDR3 DNA is TGTGCCAGCAGTTTTGAGAGGGCAGCCCACGAGCAGTACTTC.

J is TRBJ2-5 and V is TRBV4-1; the D gene is possibly TRBD2 (6 bases). Trimming pared 4 bases from V and 9 bases from J, leaving 18 bases between. The germline CDR1 and CDR2 sequences are MGHRA and YSYEKL. This CDR3 spans 14 amino acids. The CDR3 loop reads CASSRNRKRRAQYF. DNA of the CDR3: TGCGCCAGCAGCCGGAACAGGAAGAGGAGGGCCCAGTACTTC.

The V call is TRBV29-1, the J call TRBJ2-5; D perhaps matches TRBD2 (7 bases). There are 14 residues in the CDR3. V was clipped by 0 bases and J by 5 bases, with 13 bases between them. Germline V gene data show CDR1 as SQVTM and CDR2 as ANQGSEA. As DNA, the CDR3 is TGCAGCGTTGAAGATACGGGGGGCAAGGAGACCCAGTACTTC. Residues: CSVEDTGGKETQYF.

The chain is built from TRBV11-2 and TRBJ2-7; 7 nucleotides match TRBD1. J gave up 6 bases and V 2 bases, and 16 bases lay outside the gene matches. The CDR3 sequence is 17 residues long. The germline V gene encodes CDR1 SGHAT and CDR2 FQNNGV. CDR3 in amino acids: CASSLMSDRTALCEQYF. Written as DNA, the CDR3 is TGTGCCAGCAGCTTAATGTCGGACAGGACCGCGCTTTGCGAGCAGTACTTC.

The V call is TRBV6-5, the J call TRBJ2-3; D may be TRBD2 (6 bases). Germline V CDR1 and CDR2: MNHEY, SVGAGI. The CDR3 covers 16 residues. V lost 0 bases, J lost 5 bases, and 15 bases lay in between. CDR3 region: CASSYSVRRDGDTQYF. The CDR3 nucleotides are TGTGCCAGCAGTTACTCGGTGAGGAGGGATGGAGATACGCAGTATTTT.

In its sample, this clone was seen once. The chain joins TRBV4-1 to TRBJ2-2, with a weak D call TRBD1 (6 bases). The CDR3 runs 18 residues. Germline CDR1 and CDR2: MGHRA and YSYEKL. With 1 base removed from V and 3 bases from J, the gap between germline ends came to 18 bases. CDR3 coding DNA: TGCGCCAGCAGCCAAGCACCGTCAGGGGACAACCACACCGGGGAGCTGTTTTTT. The encoded protein is CASSQAPSGDNHTGELFF.

J is TRBJ2-3 and V is TRBV2, with a tentative D call TRBD2 (6 bases). Trimming took 8 bases from V and 8 from J, leaving 8 bases between them. There are 10 residues in the CDR3. Germline-derived CDR1 and CDR2 are SNHLY and FYNNEI. This chain's CDR3 is CASQGGTQYF. CDR3 bases: TGTGCCAGCCAGGGAGGTACGCAGTATTTT. Combining the CDR3 with reference TRBV2 and TRBJ2-3 gives the whole variable domain EPEVTQTPSHQVTQMGQEVILRCVPISNHLYFYWYRQILGQKVEFLVSFYNNEISEKSEIFDDQFSVERPDGSNFTLKIRSTKLEDSAMYFCASQGGTQYFGPGTRLTVL.

The chain links TRBV10-2 to TRBJ2-7, with no clear D. In germline, CDR1 is WSHSY, CDR2 SAAADI. The CDR3 has 13 amino acids. The V end lost 3 bases, the J end lost 2 bases, and 8 bases lay between the germline ends. This CDR3 is CASSDPVTYEQYF. For the CDR3, the DNA is TGCGCCAGCAGTGACCCAGTGACCTACGAGCAGTACTTC.

V and J are TRBV5-6 and TRBJ2-3; 14 nucleotides line up with TRBD2. V trimming: 4 bases; J trimming: 3 bases; junction bases outside the gene matches: 7. The CDR3 has 17 amino acids. Germline CDR1 reads SGHDT; CDR2 reads YYEEEE. CDR3 bases: TGTGCCAGCAGCCGACTCGGACTAGCGGGAGGAACAGATACGCAGTATTTT. Translation: CASSRLGLAGGTDTQYF.